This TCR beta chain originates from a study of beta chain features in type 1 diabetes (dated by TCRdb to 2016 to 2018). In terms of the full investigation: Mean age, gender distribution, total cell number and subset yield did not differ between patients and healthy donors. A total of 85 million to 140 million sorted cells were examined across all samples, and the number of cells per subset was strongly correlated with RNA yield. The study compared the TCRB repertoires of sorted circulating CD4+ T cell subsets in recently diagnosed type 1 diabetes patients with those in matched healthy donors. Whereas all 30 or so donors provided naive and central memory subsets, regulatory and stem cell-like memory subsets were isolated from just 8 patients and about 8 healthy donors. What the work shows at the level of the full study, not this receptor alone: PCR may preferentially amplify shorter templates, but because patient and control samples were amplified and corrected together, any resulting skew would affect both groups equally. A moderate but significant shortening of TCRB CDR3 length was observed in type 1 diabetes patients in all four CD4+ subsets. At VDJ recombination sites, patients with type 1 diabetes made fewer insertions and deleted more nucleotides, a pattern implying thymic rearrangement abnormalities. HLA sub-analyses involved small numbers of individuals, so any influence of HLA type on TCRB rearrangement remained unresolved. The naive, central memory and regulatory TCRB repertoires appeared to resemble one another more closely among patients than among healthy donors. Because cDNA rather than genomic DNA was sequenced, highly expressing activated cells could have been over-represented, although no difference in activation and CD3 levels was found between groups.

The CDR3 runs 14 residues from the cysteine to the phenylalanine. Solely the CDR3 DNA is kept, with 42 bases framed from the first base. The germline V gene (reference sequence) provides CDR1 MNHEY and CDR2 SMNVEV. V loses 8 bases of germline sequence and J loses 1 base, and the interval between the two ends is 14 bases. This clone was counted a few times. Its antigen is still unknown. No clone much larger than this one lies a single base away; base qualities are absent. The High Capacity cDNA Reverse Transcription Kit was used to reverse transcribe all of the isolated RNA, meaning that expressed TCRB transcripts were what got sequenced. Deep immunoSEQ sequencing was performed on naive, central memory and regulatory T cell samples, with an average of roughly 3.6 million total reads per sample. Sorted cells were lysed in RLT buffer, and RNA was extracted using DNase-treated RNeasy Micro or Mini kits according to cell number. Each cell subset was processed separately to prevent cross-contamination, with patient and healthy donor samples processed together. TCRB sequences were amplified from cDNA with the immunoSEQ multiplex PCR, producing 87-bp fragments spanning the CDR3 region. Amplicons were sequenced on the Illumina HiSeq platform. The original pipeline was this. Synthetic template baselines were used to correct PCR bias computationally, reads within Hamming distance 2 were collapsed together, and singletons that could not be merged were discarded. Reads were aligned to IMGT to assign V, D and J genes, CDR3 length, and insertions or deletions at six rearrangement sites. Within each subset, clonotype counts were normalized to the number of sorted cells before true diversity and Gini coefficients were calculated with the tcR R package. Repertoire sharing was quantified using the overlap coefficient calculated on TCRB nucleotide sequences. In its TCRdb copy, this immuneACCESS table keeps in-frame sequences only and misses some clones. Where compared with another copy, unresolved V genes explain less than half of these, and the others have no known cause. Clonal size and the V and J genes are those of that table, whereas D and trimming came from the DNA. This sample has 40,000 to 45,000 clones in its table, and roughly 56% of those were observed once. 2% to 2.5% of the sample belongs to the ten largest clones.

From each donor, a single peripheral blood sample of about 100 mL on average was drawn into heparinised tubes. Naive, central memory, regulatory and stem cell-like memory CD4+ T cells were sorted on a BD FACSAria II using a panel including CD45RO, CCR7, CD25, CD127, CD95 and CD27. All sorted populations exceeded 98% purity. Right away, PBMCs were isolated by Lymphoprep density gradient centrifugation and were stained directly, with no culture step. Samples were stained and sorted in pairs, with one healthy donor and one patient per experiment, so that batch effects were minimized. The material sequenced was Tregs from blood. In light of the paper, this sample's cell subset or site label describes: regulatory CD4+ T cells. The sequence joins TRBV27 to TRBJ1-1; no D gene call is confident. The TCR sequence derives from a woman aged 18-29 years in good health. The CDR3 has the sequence CASGIAFGNTEAFF. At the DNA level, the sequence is TGTGCCAGCGGCATAGCCTTTGGGAACACTGAAGCTTTCTTT.